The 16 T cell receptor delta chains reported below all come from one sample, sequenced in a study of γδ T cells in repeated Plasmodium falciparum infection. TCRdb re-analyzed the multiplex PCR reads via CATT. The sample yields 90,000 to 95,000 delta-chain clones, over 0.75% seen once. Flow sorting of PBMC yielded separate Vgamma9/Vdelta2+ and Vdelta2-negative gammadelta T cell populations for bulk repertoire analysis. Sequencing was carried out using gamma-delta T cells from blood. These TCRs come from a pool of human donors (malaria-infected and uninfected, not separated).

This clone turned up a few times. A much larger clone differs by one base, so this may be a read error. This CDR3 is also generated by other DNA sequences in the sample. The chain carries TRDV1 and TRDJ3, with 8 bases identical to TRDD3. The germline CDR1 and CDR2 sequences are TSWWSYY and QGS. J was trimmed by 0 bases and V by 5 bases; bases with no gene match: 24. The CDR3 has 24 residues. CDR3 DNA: TGTGCTCTTGGGCTACCGATTTCCCCGGAGGGATACGCCTACAGCTCCTGGGACACCCGACAGATGTTTTTC. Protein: CALGLPISPEGYAYSSWDTRQMFF.

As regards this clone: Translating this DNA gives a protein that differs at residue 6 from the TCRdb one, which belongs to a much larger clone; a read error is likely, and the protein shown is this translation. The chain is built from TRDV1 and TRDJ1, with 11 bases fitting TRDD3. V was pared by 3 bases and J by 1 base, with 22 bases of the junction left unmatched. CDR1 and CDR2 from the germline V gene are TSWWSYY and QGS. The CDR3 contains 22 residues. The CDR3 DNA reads TGTGCTCTTGGGGATCCTTCCTTCCTCGGAAGAGTGTGGGGGATACGCACCGATAAACTCATCTTT. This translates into CALGDPSFLGRVWGIRTDKLIF.

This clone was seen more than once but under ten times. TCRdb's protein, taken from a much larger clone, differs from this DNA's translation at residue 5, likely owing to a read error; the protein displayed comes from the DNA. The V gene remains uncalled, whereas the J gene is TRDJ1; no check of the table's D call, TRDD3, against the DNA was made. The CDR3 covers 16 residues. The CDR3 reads CALGGVPAYTTDKLIF. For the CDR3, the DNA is TGTGCTCTTGGGGGAGTACCCGCCTATACCACCGATAAACTCATCTTT.

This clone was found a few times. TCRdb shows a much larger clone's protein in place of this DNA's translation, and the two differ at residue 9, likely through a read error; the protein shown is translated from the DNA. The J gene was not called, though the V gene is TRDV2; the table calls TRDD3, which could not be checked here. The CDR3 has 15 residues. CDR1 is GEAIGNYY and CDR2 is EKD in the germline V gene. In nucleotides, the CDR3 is TGTGCCTGTGACACCGGAGGTGGGAGATACTCTGGTCTCATCTTT. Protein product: CACDTGGGRYSGLIF.

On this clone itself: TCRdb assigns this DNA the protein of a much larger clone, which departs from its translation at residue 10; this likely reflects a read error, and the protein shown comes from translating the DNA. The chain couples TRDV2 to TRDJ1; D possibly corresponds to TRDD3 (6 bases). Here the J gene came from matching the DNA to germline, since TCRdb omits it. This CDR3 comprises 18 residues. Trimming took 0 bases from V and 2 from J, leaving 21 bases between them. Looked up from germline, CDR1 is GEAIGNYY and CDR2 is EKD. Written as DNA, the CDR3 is TGTGCCTGTGACACCGTCTCCGGGGGAACACACGGGACCGATAAACTCATCTTT. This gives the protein CACDTVSGGTHGTDKLIF.

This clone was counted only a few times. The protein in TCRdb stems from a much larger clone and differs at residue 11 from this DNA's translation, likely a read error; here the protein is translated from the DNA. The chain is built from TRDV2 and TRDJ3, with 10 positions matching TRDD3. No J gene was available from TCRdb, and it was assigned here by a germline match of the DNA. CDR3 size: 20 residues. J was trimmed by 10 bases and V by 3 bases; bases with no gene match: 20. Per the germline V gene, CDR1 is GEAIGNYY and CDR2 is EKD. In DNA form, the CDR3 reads TGTGCCTGTGACCGGGTCATACTGGGGGATGCTTTAAGGGCGACCCGACAGATGTTTTTC. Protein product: CACDRVILGDALRATRQMFF.

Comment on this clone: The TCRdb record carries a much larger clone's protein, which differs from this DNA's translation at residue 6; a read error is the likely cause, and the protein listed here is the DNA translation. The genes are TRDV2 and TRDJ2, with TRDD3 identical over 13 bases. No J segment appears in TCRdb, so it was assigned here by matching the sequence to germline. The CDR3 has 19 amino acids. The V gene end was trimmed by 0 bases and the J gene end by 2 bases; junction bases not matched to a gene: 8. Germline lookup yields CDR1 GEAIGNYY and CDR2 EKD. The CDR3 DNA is TGTGCCTGTGACACCCAAACGACTGGGGGATACGGCTTGACAGCACAACTCTTCTTT. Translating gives CACDTQTTGGYGLTAQLFF.

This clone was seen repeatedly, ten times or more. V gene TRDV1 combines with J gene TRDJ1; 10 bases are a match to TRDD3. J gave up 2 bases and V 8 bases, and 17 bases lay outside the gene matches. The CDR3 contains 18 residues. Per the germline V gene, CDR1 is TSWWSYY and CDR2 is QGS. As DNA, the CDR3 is TGTGCTCTTACGGTCCCTACGAGGAGACTGGGGGATACCGATAAACTCATCTTT. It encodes CALTVPTRRLGDTDKLIF.

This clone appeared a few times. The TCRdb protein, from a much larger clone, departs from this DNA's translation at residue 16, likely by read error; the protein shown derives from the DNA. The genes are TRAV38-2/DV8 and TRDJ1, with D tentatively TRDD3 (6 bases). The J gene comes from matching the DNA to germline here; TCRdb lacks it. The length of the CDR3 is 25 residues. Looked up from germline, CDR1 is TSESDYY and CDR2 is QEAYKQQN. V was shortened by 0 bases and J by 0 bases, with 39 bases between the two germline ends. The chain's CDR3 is CAYRSVNFVKGDLLGNTGNTDKLIF. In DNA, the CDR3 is TGTGCTTATAGGAGCGTTAACTTCGTCAAAGGCGACCTCCTGGGGAATACGGGGAACACCGATAAACTCATCTTT.

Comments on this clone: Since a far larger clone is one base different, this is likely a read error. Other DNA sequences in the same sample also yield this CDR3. The CDR3 region has the DNA TGTGCCTGTGTCGCGGTACTGGGCTACACCGATAAACTCATCTTT. It yields the protein CACVAVLGYTDKLIF. The rearrangement links TRDV2 to TRDJ1; maybe TRDD3 (6 bases). Per the germline V gene, CDR1 is GEAIGNYY and CDR2 is EKD. Trimming stripped 5 bases from V and 0 bases from J, with 15 bases between. The CDR3 has 15 amino acids.

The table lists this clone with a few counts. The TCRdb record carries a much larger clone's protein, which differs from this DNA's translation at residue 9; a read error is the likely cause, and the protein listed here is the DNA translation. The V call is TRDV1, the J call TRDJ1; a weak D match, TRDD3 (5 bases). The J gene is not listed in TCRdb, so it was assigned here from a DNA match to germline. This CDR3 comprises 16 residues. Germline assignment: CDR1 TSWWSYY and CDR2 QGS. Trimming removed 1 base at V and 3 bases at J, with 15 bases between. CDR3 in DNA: TGTGCTCTTGGGGAACAGGCGTTACCGGGGGCCGATAAACTCATCTTT. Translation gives CALGEQALPGADKLIF.

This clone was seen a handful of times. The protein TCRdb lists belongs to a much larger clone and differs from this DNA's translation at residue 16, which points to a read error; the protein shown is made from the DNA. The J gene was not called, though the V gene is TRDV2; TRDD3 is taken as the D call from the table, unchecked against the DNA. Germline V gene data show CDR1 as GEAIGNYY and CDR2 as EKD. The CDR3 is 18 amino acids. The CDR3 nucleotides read TGTGCCTGTGACACCCTAACTGGGGGATTGTCCTACACCGATAAACCCATCTTT. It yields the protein CACDTLTGGLSYTDKPIF.

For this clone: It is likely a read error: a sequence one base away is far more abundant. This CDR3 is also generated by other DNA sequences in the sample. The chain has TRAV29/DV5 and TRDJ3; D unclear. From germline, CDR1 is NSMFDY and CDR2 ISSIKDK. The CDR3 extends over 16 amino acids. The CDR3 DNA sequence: TGTGCGGCAAGCGTAGCGGGCTCCTGGGACACCCGACAGATGTTTTTC. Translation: CAASVAGSWDTRQMFF.

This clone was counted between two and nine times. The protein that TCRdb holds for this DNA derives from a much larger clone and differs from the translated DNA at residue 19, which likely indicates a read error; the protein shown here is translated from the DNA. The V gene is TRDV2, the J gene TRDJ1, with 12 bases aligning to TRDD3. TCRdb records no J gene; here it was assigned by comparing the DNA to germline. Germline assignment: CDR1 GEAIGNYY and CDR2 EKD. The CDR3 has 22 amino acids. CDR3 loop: CACDTKRMLLGDTGPYTDRLIF. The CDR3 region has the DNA TGTGCCTGTGACACAAAGCGGATGCTACTGGGGGATACAGGCCCCTACACCGATAGACTCATCTTT.

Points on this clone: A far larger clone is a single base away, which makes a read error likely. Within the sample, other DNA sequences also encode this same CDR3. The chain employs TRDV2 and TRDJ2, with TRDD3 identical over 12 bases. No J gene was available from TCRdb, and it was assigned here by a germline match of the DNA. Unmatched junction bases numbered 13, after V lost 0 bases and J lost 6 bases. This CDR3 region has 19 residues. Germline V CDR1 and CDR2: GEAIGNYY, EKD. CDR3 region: CACDTVLGDTHATAAQLFF. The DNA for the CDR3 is TGTGCCTGTGACACCGTGCTGGGGGATACGCACGCGACGGCAGCACAACTCTTCTTT.

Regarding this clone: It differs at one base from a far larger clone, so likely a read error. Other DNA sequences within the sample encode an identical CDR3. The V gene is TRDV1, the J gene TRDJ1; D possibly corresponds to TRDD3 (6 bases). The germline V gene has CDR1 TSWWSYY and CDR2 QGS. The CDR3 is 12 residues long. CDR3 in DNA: TGTGCCCTTGGGGATGGGCCTTATAAACTCATCTTT. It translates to CALGDGPYKLIF.